Below, 15 T cell receptor beta chains from the same sample are listed, as sequenced in a study of cytomegalovirus exposure and HLA in healthy donors. The PCR was carried out with 60 Vbeta primers and 13 Jbeta primers. Measured with immunoSEQ multiplex PCR; TCRdb has only the in-frame clones, and not every one. The table shows around 120,000 clones, with 75% to 80% occurring only once. Material: PBMCs. Receptors were obtained from a woman aged 40 to 49 in good health and CMV-seronegative.

The rearrangement links TRBV27 to TRBJ1-4; the match to TRBD1 covers 9 bases. The CDR3 spans 16 residues. CDR1 MNHEY and CDR2 SMNVEV come from the germline V gene (reference sequence). V shed 4 bases, J shed 0 bases, and the junction held 3 bases outside the gene matches. The CDR3 region is CASSSGQGSTNEKLFF. The CDR3 DNA reads TGTGCCAGCAGTTCCGGACAGGGGTCAACTAATGAAAAACTGTTTTTT.

V is TRBV7-2 and J is TRBJ2-1; D remains ambiguous. V was shortened by 2 bases and J by 5 bases, with 7 bases between the two germline ends. The CDR3 loop spans 13 amino acids. Germline V gives CDR1 SGHTA, CDR2 FQGNSA. In DNA, the CDR3 is TGTGCCAGCAGCTTAAGCGCGAACAATGAGCAGTTCTTC. The encoded protein is CASSLSANNEQFF.

This clone showed up just once. This rearrangement joins TRBV4-3 to TRBJ1-2; D ambiguous. CDR1 is LGHNA and CDR2 is YSLEER in the germline V gene. CDR3 length: 14 residues. V was pared by 2 bases and J by 7 bases, with 14 bases between. The CDR3 sequence: CASSQRAGEFGYTF. The CDR3 nucleotides are TGCGCCAGCAGCCAAAGGGCCGGGGAGTTTGGCTACACCTTC.

This chain uses TRBV6-6 with TRBJ2-5; possibly TRBD1 for D (6 bases). The DNA end favors TRBJ2-7, so the J call may be wrong. The CDR3 is made up of 12 amino acids. Looked up from germline, CDR1 is MNHNY and CDR2 is SVGAGI (reference sequence). The CDR3 loop is CASRKQGNEQYF. In DNA form, the CDR3 reads TGTGCCAGCAGGAAACAGGGCAACGAGCAGTACTTC.

The V call is TRBV2, the J call TRBJ1-1; D gene uncertain. Trimming took off 6 bases at V and 11 bases at J, with 19 bases between the two ends. Germline V gene lookup returns CDR1 SNHLY and CDR2 FYNNEI. CDR3 size: 13 residues. CDR3 DNA sequence: TGTGCCAGCAGACCCCTATCAGCGAGAGAGGCTTTCTTT. Its translation is CASRPLSAREAFF. The entire variable domain, with the rest obtained from reference TRBV2 and TRBJ1-1, is as follows: EPEVTQTPSHQVTQMGQEVILRCVPISNHLYFYWYRQILGQKVEFLVSFYNNEISEKSEIFDDQFSVERPDGSNFTLKIRSTKLEDSAMYFCASRPLSAREAFFGQGTRLTVV.

V gene TRBV7-9 combines with J gene TRBJ1-1; D not resolved. CDR1 SEHNR and CDR2 FQNEAQ come from the germline V gene (reference sequence). V was clipped by 3 bases and J by 3 bases, with 5 bases between them. CDR3 length equals 12 residues. CDR3 region: CASSLDYTEAFF. The CDR3 DNA reads as TGTGCCAGCAGCTTGGACTACACTGAAGCTTTCTTT.

The genes are TRBV5-1 and TRBJ1-2; 10 nucleotides agree with TRBD1. Trimming took 0 bases from V and 4 from J; bases not matched to a gene: 0. The CDR3 is 14 residues long. Germline V gives CDR1 SGHRS, CDR2 YFSETQ. The CDR3 DNA reads TGCGCCAGCAGCTTGGGACAGGGGGCCTATGGCTACACCTTC. Its translation is CASSLGQGAYGYTF.

This chain links TRBV28 with TRBJ1-5; D is ambiguous. Germline V gene sequence: CDR1 MDHEN, CDR2 SYDVKM. V dropped 3 bases and J dropped 9 bases, with 12 bases sitting between them. This CDR3 comprises 13 residues. The CDR3 DNA is TGTGCCAGCAGTTTGAGGGTCCGGGGGCCCCAGCATTTT. This sequence encodes CASSLRVRGPQHF.

The chain couples TRBV28 to TRBJ1-2; TRBD1 matches at 11 bases. The CDR3 runs 15 residues. Trimming cost V 5 bases and J 8 bases; bases outside gene matches: 10. CDR1 MDHEN and CDR2 SYDVKM come from the germline V gene. The CDR3 DNA reads as TGTGCCAGCAGTGGACCGGGACAGGGGGAAATGGGCTACACCTTC. It codes for CASSGPGQGEMGYTF.

The V and J genes are TRBV28 and TRBJ2-2; 7 bases fit TRBD2. Germline V gene sequence: CDR1 MDHEN, CDR2 SYDVKM. After removal of 4 bases from V and 0 bases from J, the junction contained 17 bases not matched to a gene. The CDR3 has 20 amino acids. The CDR3 region has the DNA TGTGCCAGCAGTTCCCCGCTGGGGTCTGGGAGGGCCACGAACACCGGGGAGCTGTTTTTT. It translates to CASSSPLGSGRATNTGELFF.

This sequence joins TRBV7-6 and TRBJ2-7; D is undetermined. This CDR3 has 15 amino acids. V was clipped by 1 base and J by 2 bases, with 12 bases between them. The germline V gene has CDR1 SGHVS and CDR2 FNYEAQ. CDR3 residues: CASSLELERAYEQYF. Written as DNA, the CDR3 is TGTGCCAGCAGCTTAGAATTGGAGAGAGCCTACGAGCAGTACTTC.

A note on this clone: The junction differs from germline at one of its ends, possibly a read error. J is TRBJ2-1 and V is TRBV7-7; 15 bases line up with TRBD2. The germline CDR1 and CDR2 sequences are SSHAT and FNYEAQ (reference sequence). CDR3 length: 16 residues. CDR3 in amino acids: CASSAGLAGGSSEQFF. The CDR3 coding sequence is TGTGCTAGCAGCGCGGGACTAGCGGGAGGATCGAGTGAGCAGTTCTTC.

As regards this clone: Mismatch with germline at one junction end may stem from a read error. V usage is TRBV7-9 and J usage is TRBJ2-7; 8 bases are a match to TRBD1. The V gene's germline CDR1 is SEHNR and CDR2 FQNEAQ (reference sequence). The CDR3 loop spans 16 amino acids. CDR3 bases: TGTTCCAGCAGCTTAGCCGGGACAGGCCGGGAGTACGAGCAGTACTTC. Protein sequence: CSSSLAGTGREYEQYF.

The chain combines TRBV6-4 with TRBJ1-1, with TRBD1 matching over 7 bases. Germline CDR1 and CDR2: MRHNA and SNTAGT. CDR3 size: 15 residues. The trim removed 7 bases at V and 0 bases at J, leaving 8 bases unmatched. The CDR3 nucleotides read TGTGCCAGCACCAGGGACAGAGCAATGAACACTGAAGCTTTCTTT. Translating it yields CASTRDRAMNTEAFF.

In this sample, this clone turned up a few times. J is TRBJ2-4 and V is TRBV7-9; D might be TRBD1 (6 bases). The CDR3 loop spans 12 amino acids. The V and J ends lost 4 bases and 12 bases respectively, with 13 bases between them. Per germline, CDR1 SEHNR and CDR2 FQNEAQ (reference sequence). The CDR3 nucleotides read TGTGCCAGCAGCTCCTCAGGGGAAGGTCAGTACTTC. Protein: CASSSSGEGQYF.